This TCR beta chain was profiled in a study of blood T cell repertoires in COVID-19. About the study: Italy, Spain and the United States were the sources of the convalescent and acute COVID-19 samples. The cDNA or gDNA used as material had been derived from T cells, B-cell-depleted T cells, or PBMCs.

The authors' processing: Amplification of reference gene primers was used by the study to estimate nucleated cell counts. Sequencing was performed with immunoSEQ multiplex PCR; in TCRdb, only in-frame clones are kept and a portion is missing. D and trimming were read from the DNA, whereas the V and J calls and clone size are those reported in that table. The table records approximately 70,000 clones, about 70% of them present only once. The germline CDR1 and CDR2 sequences are KGHSH and LQKENI. The ends were cut back, 3 bases at V and 6 bases at J, with 11 bases in the middle. The CDR3 loop spans 13 amino acids.

Specimen: peripheral blood. This TCR was recovered from a woman between 70 and 85 years old with acute or convalescent COVID-19. The J gene is TRBJ1-1, the V gene TRBV18, with D possibly TRBD1 on 6 matching bases. CDR3 bases: TGTGCCAGCTCACCCGGGAAGGGGGCTGAAGCTTTCTTT. It translates to CASSPGKGAEAFF.